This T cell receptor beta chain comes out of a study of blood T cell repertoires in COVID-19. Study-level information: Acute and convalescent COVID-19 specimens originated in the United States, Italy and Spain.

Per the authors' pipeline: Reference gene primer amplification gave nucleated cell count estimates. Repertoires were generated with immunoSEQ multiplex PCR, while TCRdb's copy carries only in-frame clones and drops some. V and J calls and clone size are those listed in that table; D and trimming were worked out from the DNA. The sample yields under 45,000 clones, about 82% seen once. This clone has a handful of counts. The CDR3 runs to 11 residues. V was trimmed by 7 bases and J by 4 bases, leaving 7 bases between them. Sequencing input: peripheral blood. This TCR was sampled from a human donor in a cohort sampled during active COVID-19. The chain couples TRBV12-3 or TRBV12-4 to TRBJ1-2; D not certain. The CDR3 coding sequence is TGTGCCAGCAAGCCGGGCTATGGCTACACCTTC. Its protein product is CASKPGYGYTF.